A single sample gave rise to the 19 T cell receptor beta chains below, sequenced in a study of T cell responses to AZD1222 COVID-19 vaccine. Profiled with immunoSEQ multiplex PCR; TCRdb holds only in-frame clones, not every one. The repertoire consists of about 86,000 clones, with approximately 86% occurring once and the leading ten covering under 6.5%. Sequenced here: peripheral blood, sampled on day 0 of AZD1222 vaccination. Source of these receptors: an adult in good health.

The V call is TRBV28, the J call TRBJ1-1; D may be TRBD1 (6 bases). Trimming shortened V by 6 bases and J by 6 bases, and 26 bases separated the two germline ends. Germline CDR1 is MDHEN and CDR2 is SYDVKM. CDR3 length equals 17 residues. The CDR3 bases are TGTGCCAGCAGCCAGATAATACGAACAGGGTCGAATGCTGAAGCTTTCTTT. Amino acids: CASSQIIRTGSNAEAFF. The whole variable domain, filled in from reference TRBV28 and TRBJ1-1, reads DVKVTQSSRYLVKRTGEKVFLECVQDMDHENMFWYRQDPGLGLRLIYFSYDVKMKEKGDIPEGYSVSREKKERFSLILESASTNQTSMYLCASSQIIRTGSNAEAFFGQGTRLTVV.

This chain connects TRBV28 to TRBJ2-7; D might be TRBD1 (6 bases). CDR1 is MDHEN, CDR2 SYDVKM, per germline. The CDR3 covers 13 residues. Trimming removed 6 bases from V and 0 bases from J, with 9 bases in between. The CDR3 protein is CASRRQASYEQYF. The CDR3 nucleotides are TGTGCCAGCAGGCGACAGGCCTCCTACGAGCAGTACTTC.

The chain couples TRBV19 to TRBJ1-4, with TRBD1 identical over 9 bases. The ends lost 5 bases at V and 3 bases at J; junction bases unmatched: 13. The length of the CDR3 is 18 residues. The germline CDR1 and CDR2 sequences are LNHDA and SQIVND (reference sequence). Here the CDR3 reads CASSSGDGTGSANEKLFF. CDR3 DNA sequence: TGTGCCAGTAGTTCGGGGGACGGGACAGGGTCGGCTAATGAAAAACTGTTTTTT.

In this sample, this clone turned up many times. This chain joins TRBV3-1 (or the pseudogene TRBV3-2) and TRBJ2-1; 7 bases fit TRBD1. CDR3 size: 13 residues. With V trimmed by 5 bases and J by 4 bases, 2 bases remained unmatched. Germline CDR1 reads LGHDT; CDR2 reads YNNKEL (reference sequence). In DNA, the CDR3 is TGTGCCAGCAGCGGGACAGAATACAATGAGCAGTTCTTC. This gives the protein CASSGTEYNEQFF.

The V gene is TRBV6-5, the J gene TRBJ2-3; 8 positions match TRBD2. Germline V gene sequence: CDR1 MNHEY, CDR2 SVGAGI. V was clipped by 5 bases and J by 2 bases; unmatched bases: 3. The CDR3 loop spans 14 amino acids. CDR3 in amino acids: CASSPGLVTDTQYF. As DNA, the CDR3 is TGTGCCAGCAGTCCGGGACTAGTCACAGATACGCAGTATTTT.

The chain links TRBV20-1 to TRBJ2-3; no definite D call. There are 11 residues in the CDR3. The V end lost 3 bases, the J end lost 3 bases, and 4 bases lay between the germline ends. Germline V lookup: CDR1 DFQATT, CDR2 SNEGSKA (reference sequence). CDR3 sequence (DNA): TGCAGTGCTAGCGGGACAGATACGCAGTATTTT. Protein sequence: CSASGTDTQYF.

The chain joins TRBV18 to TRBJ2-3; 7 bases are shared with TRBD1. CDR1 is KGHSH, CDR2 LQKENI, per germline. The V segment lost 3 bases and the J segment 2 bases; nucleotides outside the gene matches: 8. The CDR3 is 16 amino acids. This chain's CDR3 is CASSPRWTGDTDTQYF. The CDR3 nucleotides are TGTGCCAGCTCACCTCGCTGGACAGGCGACACAGATACGCAGTATTTT.

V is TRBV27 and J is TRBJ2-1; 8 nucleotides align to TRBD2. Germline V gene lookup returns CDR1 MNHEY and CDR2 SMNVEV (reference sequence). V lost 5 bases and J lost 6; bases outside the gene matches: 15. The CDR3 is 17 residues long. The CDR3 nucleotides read TGTGCCAGCAGTGCTAACCACGGGAGGGCCGGTGGCAATGAGCAGTTCTTC. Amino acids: CASSANHGRAGGNEQFF.

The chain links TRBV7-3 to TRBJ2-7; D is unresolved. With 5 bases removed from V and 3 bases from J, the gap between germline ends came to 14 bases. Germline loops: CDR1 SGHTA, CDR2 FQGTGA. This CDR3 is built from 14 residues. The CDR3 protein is CASSPLPGYYEQYF. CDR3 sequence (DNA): TGTGCCAGCAGCCCCTTACCGGGCTACTACGAGCAGTACTTC.

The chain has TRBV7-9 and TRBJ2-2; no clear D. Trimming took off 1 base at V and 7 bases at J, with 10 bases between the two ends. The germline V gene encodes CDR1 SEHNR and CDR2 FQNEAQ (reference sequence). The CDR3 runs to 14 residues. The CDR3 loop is CASSLGSEIGELFF. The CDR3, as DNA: TGTGCCAGCAGCTTAGGTTCGGAGATCGGGGAGCTGTTTTTT.

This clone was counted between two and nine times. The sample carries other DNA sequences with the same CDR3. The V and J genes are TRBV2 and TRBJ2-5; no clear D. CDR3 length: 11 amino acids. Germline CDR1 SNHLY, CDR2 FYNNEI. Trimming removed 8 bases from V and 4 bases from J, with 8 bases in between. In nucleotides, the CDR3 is TGTGCCAGCTCCCCTCGAGAGACCCAGTACTTC. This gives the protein CASSPRETQYF.

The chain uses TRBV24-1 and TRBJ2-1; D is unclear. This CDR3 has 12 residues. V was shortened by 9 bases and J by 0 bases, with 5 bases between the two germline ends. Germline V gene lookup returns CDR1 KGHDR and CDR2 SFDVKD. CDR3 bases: TGTGCCACCGGGTACTCCTACAATGAGCAGTTCTTC. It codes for CATGYSYNEQFF.

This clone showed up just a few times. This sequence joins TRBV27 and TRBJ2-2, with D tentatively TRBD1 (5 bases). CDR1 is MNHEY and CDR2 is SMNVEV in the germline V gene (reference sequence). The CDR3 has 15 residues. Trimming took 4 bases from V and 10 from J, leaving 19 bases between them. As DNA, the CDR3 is TGTGCCAGCAGTTCCTTGACAGTAGGGCCTGCGGAGCTGTTTTTT. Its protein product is CASSSLTVGPAELFF.

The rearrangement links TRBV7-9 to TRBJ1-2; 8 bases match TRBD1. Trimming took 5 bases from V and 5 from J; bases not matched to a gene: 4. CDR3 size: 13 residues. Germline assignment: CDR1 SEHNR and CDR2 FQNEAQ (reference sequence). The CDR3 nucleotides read TGTGCCAGCAGCCCCGGGACAGGTTATGGCTACACCTTC. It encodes CASSPGTGYGYTF. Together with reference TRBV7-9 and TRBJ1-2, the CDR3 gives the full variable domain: DTGVSQNPRHKITKRGQNVTFRCDPISEHNRLYWYRQTLGQGPEFLTYFQNEAQLEKSRLLSDRFSAERPKGSFSTLEIQRTEQGDSAMYLCASSPGTGYGYTFGSGTRLTVV.

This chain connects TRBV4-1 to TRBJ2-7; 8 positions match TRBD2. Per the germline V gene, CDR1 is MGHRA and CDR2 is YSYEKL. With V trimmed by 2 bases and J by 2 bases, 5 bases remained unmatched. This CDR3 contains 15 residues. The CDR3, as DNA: TGCGCCAGCAGCCAAAAAGCGGGAGAAACCTACGAGCAGTACTTC. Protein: CASSQKAGETYEQYF.

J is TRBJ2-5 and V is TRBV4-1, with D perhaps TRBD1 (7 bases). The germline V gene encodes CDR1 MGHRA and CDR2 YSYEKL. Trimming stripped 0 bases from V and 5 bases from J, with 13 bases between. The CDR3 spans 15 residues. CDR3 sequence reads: CASSQDQQGRETQYF. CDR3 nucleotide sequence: TGCGCCAGCAGCCAAGATCAACAGGGGAGGGAGACCCAGTACTTC.

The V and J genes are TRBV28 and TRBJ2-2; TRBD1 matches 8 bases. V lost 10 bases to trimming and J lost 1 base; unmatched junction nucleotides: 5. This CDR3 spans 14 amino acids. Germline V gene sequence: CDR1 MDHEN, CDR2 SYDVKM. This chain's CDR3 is CATTGQGNTGELFF. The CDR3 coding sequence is TGTGCCACCACCGGACAGGGGAACACCGGGGAGCTGTTTTTT.

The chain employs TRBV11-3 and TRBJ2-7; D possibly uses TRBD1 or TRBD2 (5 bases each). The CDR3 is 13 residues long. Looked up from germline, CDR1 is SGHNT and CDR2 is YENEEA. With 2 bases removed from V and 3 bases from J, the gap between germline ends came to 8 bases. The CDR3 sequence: CASSLRDGYEQYF. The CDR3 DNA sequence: TGTGCCAGCAGCTTACGGGACGGCTACGAGCAGTACTTC.

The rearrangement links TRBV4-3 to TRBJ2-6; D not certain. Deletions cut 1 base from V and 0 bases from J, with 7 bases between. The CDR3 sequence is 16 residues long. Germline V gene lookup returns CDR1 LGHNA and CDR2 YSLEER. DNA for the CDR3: TGCGCCAGCAGCCAAGCCGGAATCTCTGGGGCCAACGTCCTGACTTTC. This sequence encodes CASSQAGISGANVLTF.